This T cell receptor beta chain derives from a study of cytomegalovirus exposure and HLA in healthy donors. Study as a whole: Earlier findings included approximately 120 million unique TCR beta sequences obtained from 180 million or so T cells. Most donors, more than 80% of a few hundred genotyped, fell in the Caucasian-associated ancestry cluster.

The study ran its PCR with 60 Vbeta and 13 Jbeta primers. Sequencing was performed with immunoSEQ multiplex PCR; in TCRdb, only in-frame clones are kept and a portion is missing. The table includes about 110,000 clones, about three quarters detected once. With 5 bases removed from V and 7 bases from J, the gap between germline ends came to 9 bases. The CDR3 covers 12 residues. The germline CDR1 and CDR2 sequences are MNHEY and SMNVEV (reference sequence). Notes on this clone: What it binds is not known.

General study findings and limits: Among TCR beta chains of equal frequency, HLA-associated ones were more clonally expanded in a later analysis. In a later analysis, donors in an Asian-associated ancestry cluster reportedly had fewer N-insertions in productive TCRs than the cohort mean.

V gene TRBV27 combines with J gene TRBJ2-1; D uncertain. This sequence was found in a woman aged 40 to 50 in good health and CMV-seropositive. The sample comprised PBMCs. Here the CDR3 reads CASSASRNEQFF. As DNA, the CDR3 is TGTGCCAGCAGTGCCTCTAGGAATGAGCAGTTCTTC.